The T cell receptor (beta chain) under discussion was sequenced for a study of blood T cell repertoires in COVID-19 (TCRdb year 2020). Some background on the complete study: Samples from collaborators originated in the United States, Italy and Spain and spanned both the acute and convalescent phases of COVID-19. The material from the prospective study consisted of cDNA or gDNA derived from T cells, B-cell-depleted T cells, or PBMCs. Deeply sampled blood TCRbeta repertoires from subjects exposed to, actively infected with, or recovered from COVID-19 were included in the dataset. A freely available public database, intended as a resource for researchers studying the immune response to SARS-CoV-2, is where the repertoires were released. Samples came from the ongoing ImmuneRACE study (first 160 participants) plus 1,254 subjects from 6 global collaborators. The sample metadata nearly always contained a de-identified subject ID, COVID-19 status, age in years and sex. Where HLA class I and class II types were available, the types were taken from metadata supplied by the sample provider, not from assay-based typing. Study-level results and caveats: The quantity of clinical and demographic metadata differed by source and by participant and was supplied without curation.

TCRbeta CDR3 regions were amplified from genomic DNA by means of the immunoSEQ Assay, a bias-controlled multiplex PCR. On the authors' methods: The number of nucleated cells in each sample was estimated by amplification of reference gene primers within the assay. Sequence reads were collapsed and filtered to measure the absolute abundance of every unique TCRbeta CDR3 rearrangement. For each sample, productive Simpson clonality was calculated as the square root of Simpson's diversity index across productive rearrangements. The source is immuneACCESS, and TCRdb retained only in-frame sequences with V and J called. Part of the clones is not carried over; for the studies checked, unresolved V genes explain less than half of this, and the remainder is unexplained. D and trimming come from the DNA, and the V and J calls and clone size come from that table. Here the sample has about 100,000 clones; around 90% occur a single time. Around 5% of the sample is in the top ten clones.

The V and J ends are trimmed by 0 bases and 7 bases, leaving 4 bases between them. The CDR3 has 11 amino acids, counting the end cysteine and phenylalanine. The read is trimmed to its CDR3 DNA, 33 bases read in frame from base 1. CDR1 and CDR2 (MNHEY, SMNVEV) derive from the germline V gene (reference sequence). With regard to this clone: No antigen is known for it. No clone much larger than this one lies a single base away; base qualities are absent.

At one collaborating source in Seattle, patients were enrolled during active infection and were followed longitudinally through the course of disease. Each collaborating institution followed its own protocols to collect whole blood in K2EDTA tubes. For TCRbeta analysis, collaborators shipped samples in one of three forms: frozen whole blood, isolated PBMCs, or DNA extracted from either of those sample types. The V gene is TRBV27 and the J gene is TRBJ2-7; a confident D gene designation cannot be given. This receptor was obtained from a woman between 45 and 65 years old with COVID-19, enrolled during active disease. Sequencing was performed on peripheral blood. The CDR3 region has the sequence CASSLSREQYF. At the DNA level, the sequence is TGTGCCAGCAGTTTATCGAGAGAGCAGTACTTC.